The TCR beta chain under discussion was sequenced for a study of Graves' ophthalmopathy and Graves' hyperthyroidism. Study-level background: The study drew peripheral blood at initial diagnosis, before any treatment. Study-wide findings and caveats: Blood also harbored most expanded thyroid clonotypes above 0.001 frequency.

A note on this clonotype: Its antigen remains unknown.

The CDR3 is 14 residues long. Trimming took 5 bases from V and 5 from J; bases not matched to a gene: 8. The germline CDR1 and CDR2 sequences are SGHTA and FQGTGA. Beta-chain TCR CDR3 regions were amplified from RNA transcripts. The authors performed first-round RT-PCR with HTBI primers and then a second-round multiplex PCR. TCRdb reanalysed the multiplex PCR reads using MiXCR and keeps one entry per CDR3 protein. This table has roughly 400,000 distinct CDR3 sequences, 15% to 19% appearing once. The chain links TRBV7-3 to TRBJ2-5; TRBD1 matches 7 bases. Sample: peripheral blood. The receptor was derived from a woman between 18 and 29 years old with stable Graves' hyperthyroidism. The CDR3 protein is CASSPTGYRETQYF. The CDR3, as DNA: TGTGCCAGCAGCCCGACAGGGTATAGGGAGACCCAGTACTTC.